The rows below give T cell receptor beta chains drawn from one sample of a study of blood T cell repertoires in COVID-19. TCRdb keeps only in-frame clones here, not all; method: immunoSEQ multiplex PCR. The data show under 150,000 clones, with over 80% seen just once and approximately 4.4% held by the top ten. Sequenced input: peripheral blood. These receptors came from a woman in her 50s with acute or convalescent COVID-19. The CDR3 runs from the conserved cysteine through the conserved F or W. The D gene is left open where the match is weak. Some rows mark clone size as missing; the rest say once, few, many or name a class of expanded clone.

- - 16 TRBJ1-1 TRBV30 CAWSDPRTRKNTEAFF TGTGCCTGGAGCGATCCTCGGACACGAAAGAACACTGAAGCTTTCTTT
- - 16 TRBJ1-2 TRBV30 CAWSVMGGGGSYGYTF TGTGCCTGGAGTGTTATGGGCGGGGGCGGCAGCTATGGCTACACCTTC
once TRBD2 15 TRBJ2-3 TRBV6-4 CASSDGTSGGTLQYF TGTGCCAGCAGTGATGGGACTAGCGGGGGGACTCTACAGTATTTT
- TRBD2 17 TRBJ2-5 TRBV7-9 CASSLAKGLAGFETQYF TGTGCCAGCAGCTTAGCGAAGGGTCTAGCGGGATTTGAGACCCAGTACTTC
once - 13 TRBJ1-6 TRBV24-1 CATSEAGNSPLHF TGTGCCACCAGTGAGGCGGGGAACTCACCCCTCCACTTT
- - 16 TRBJ1-3 TRBV5-5 CASNPAGDFSGNTIYF TGTGCCAGCAACCCCGCGGGGGATTTCTCTGGAAACACCATATATTTT
once TRBD1 15 TRBJ1-5 TRBV2 CASRPDRGGYQPQHF TGTGCCAGCAGACCCGACAGGGGAGGCTATCAGCCCCAGCATTTT
few TRBD1 16 TRBJ1-5 TRBV28 CASRETGTDLGWPQHF TGTGCCAGCCGAGAAACCGGGACAGACCTGGGCTGGCCCCAGCATTTT
- TRBD2 14 TRBJ2-7 TRBV2 CASSVAGGSYEQYF TGTGCCAGCAGTGTAGCGGGGGGTAGCTACGAGCAGTACTTC
- TRBD1 16 TRBJ1-4 TRBV14 CASSQIQGTTNEKLFF TGTGCCAGCAGCCAAATACAGGGGACCACTAATGAAAAACTGTTTTTT
- TRBD2 15 TRBJ2-3 TRBV6-2/TRBV6-3 CASSLTSGGPRTQYF TGTGCCAGCAGTTTAACCAGCGGGGGCCCGAGAACGCAGTATTTT
- - 15 TRBJ2-3 TRBV30 CAWSIRDSYTDTQYF TGTGCCTGGAGTATCCGGGACTCCTACACAGATACGCAGTATTTT
- TRBD2 15 TRBJ2-7 TRBV7-8 CASSLGTSGSYEQYF TGTGCCAGCAGCTTAGGGACTAGCGGGAGCTACGAGCAGTACTTC
- TRBD2 14 TRBJ2-7 TRBV3-1/TRBV3-2 CASSQVGGSYEQYF TGTGCCAGCAGCCAAGTGGGGGGGTCCTACGAGCAGTACTTC
- TRBD1 16 TRBJ1-2 TRBV5-1 CASSASLTGLRDGYTF TGCGCCAGCAGCGCCTCGTTGACAGGGCTTAGGGATGGCTACACCTTC
- TRBD2 14 TRBJ2-7 TRBV6-6 CASTPGLGGYEQYF TGTGCCAGCACCCCGGGACTAGGTGGTTACGAGCAGTACTTC
- - 15 TRBJ2-4 TRBV7-9 CASSREGLAKNIQYF TGTGCCAGCAGTCGAGAGGGCCTAGCCAAAAACATTCAGTACTTC
- - 16 TRBJ1-5 TRBV6-1 CASSEWSRMSNQPQHF TGTGCCAGCAGTGAATGGTCCAGGATGAGCAATCAGCCCCAGCATTTT
few TRBD2 16 TRBJ2-1 TRBV28 CASKPLGGAGDNEQFF TGTGCCAGCAAACCCCTTGGCGGGGCGGGAGACAATGAGCAGTTCTTC
few - 13 TRBJ1-2 TRBV19 CASSMRTGDGYTF TGTGCCAGTAGTATGAGAACAGGTGATGGCTACACCTTC
- - 15 TRBJ2-2 TRBV4-3 CASSQDRPLYRGLFF TGCGCCAGCAGCCAAGACCGACCTTTATATCGGGGGCTGTTTTTT
few TRBD1 13 TRBJ1-2 TRBV2 CASTDRTGSGYTF TGTGCCAGCACCGACAGGACAGGGAGCGGCTACACCTTC
- - 12 TRBJ1-2 TRBV30 CAWTVTASDYTF TGTGCCTGGACCGTGACAGCGTCTGACTACACCTTC
- - 9 TRBJ2-3 TRBV3-1/TRBV3-2 CASSPQVNF TGTGCCAGCAGCCCCCAGGTCAATTTT
- - 15 TRBJ1-4 TRBV28 CASSLVTGLGEKLFF TGTGCCAGCAGTTTAGTCACGGGGTTGGGGGAAAAACTGTTTTTT
- - 15 TRBJ1-1 TRBV4-1 CASSQDPQVNTEAFF TGCGCCAGCAGCCAAGATCCACAGGTAAACACTGAAGCTTTCTTT
- - 15 TRBJ1-2 TRBV30 CAWSPQGQWALSYTF TGTGCCTGGAGTCCTCAGGGCCAGTGGGCATTGAGCTACACCTTC
- TRBD1 14 TRBJ1-2 TRBV9 CASSAGTGTYGYTF TGTGCCAGCAGCGCTGGGACAGGGACCTATGGCTACACCTTC
once - 15 TRBJ2-7 TRBV4-3 CASSQGSGSSYEQYF TGCGCCAGCAGCCAAGGGTCAGGAAGCTCCTACGAGCAGTACTTC
- TRBD2 16 TRBJ2-1 TRBV11-2 CASSSGLAGLSNEQFF TGTGCCAGCAGCTCGGGACTAGCGGGTCTATCCAATGAGCAGTTCTTC
- - 17 TRBJ2-7 TRBV12-5 CASGLVLGQTASYEQYF TGTGCTAGTGGTTTGGTACTCGGACAGACAGCCTCCTACGAGCAGTACTTC
- - 11 TRBJ2-7 TRBV15 CATSSGFEQYF TGTGCCACCAGCTCAGGGTTCGAGCAGTACTTC
- - 15 TRBJ1-1 TRBV5-6 CASSLWAGWDTEAFF TGTGCCAGCAGCTTGTGGGCAGGGTGGGACACTGAAGCTTTCTTT
- - 14 TRBJ1-5 TRBV6-2/TRBV6-3 CASSYGTGFQPQHF TGTGCCAGCAGTTACGGAACAGGGTTCCAGCCCCAGCATTTT
- - 13 TRBJ1-1 TRBV24-1 CATSGGGNTEAFF TGTGCCACCAGTGGTGGGGGCAACACTGAAGCTTTCTTT
- - 16 TRBJ1-3 TRBV7-2 CASSLAAGVGGNTIYF TGTGCCAGCAGCTTAGCGGCGGGGGTTGGAGGAAACACCATATATTTT
few - 14 TRBJ1-2 TRBV7-3 CASSFDKISYGYTF TGTGCCAGCAGCTTCGACAAGATCTCCTATGGCTACACCTTC
- - 17 TRBJ1-4 TRBV6-2/TRBV6-3 CASSFSSLQGIFEKLFF TGTGCCAGCAGTTTCTCCTCCTTACAGGGAATTTTTGAAAAACTGTTTTTT
- - 15 TRBJ1-4 TRBV5-1 CASSALPGTNEKLFF TGCGCCAGCAGCGCATTACCCGGAACTAATGAAAAACTGTTTTTT
- - 13 TRBJ2-7 TRBV12-2 CASRRFTNYEQYF TGTGCAAGTCGCCGCTTTACAAACTACGAGCAGTACTTC
- - 15 TRBJ2-7 TRBV5-1 CASSPSPVFSYEQYF TGCGCCAGCAGCCCTAGTCCAGTCTTCTCCTACGAGCAGTACTTC
- TRBD2 17 TRBJ2-3 TRBV24-1 CATSAQASGGHTDTQYF TGTGCCACCAGCGCCCAGGCTAGCGGGGGGCACACAGATACGCAGTATTTT
- - 13 TRBJ2-1 TRBV28 CASSYFRGSEQFF TGTGCCAGCAGTTATTTTAGGGGCAGTGAGCAGTTCTTC